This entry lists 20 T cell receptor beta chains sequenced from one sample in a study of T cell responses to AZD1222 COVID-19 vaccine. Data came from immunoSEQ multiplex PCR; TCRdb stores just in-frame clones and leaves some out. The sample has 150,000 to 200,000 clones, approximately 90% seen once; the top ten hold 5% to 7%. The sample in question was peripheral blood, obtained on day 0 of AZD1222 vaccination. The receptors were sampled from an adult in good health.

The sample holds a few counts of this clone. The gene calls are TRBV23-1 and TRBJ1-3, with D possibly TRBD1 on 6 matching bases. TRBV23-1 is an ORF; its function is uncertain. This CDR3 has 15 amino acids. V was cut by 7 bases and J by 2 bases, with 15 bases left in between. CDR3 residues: CASTPTGITGNTIYF. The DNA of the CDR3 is TGCGCCAGCACCCCCACAGGGATTACTGGAAACACCATATATTTT.

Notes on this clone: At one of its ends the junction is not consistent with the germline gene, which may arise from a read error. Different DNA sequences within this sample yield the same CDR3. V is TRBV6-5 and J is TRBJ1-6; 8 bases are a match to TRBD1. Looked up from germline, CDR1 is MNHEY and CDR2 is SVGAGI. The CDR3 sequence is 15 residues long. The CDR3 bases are TGTGCCAGCAGTTATAGGACAGGGAATAATTCGCCCCTCCACTTT. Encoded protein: CASSYRTGNNSPLHF.

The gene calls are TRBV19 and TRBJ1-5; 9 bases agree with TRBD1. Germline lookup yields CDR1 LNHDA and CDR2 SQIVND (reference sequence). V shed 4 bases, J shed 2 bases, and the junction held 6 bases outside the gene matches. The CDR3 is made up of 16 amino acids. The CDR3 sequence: CASSSPGQGGNQPQHF. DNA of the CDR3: TGTGCCAGTAGTAGTCCGGGACAGGGTGGCAATCAGCCCCAGCATTTT.

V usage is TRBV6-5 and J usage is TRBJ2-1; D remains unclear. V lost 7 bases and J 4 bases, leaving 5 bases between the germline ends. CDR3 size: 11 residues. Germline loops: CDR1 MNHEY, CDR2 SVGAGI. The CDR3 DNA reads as TGTGCCAGCATGGAGTACAATGAGCAGTTCTTC. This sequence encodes CASMEYNEQFF.

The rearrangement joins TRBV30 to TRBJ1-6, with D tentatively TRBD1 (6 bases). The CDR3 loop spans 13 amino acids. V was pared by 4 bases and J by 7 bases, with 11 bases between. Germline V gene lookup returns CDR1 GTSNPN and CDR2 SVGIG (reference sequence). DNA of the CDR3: TGTGCCTGGACGGGACAAAGGAATTCACCCCTCCACTTT. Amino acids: CAWTGQRNSPLHF.

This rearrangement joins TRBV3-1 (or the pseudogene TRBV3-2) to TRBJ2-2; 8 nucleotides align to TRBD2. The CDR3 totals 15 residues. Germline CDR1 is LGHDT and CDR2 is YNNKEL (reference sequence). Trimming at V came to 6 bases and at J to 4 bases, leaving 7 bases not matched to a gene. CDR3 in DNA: TGTGCCAGCAGACTTGCGGGGGGACTCACCGGGGAGCTGTTTTTT. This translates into CASRLAGGLTGELFF.

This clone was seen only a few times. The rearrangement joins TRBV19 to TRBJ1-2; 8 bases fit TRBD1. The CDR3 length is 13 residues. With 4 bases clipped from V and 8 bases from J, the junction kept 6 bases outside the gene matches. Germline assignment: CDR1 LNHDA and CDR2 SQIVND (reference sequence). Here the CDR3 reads CASSTTGGEGYTF. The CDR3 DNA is TGTGCCAGTAGTACTACAGGGGGAGAAGGCTACACCTTC.

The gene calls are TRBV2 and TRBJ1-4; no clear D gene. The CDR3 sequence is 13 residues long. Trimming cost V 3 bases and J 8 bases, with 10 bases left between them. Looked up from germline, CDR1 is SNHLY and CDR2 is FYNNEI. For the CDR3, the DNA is TGTGCCAGCAGTGATGGGAGCGGGGAAAAACTGTTTTTT. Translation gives CASSDGSGEKLFF. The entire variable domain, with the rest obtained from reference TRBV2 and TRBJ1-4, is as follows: EPEVTQTPSHQVTQMGQEVILRCVPISNHLYFYWYRQILGQKVEFLVSFYNNEISEKSEIFDDQFSVERPDGSNFTLKIRSTKLEDSAMYFCASSDGSGEKLFFGSGTQLSVL.

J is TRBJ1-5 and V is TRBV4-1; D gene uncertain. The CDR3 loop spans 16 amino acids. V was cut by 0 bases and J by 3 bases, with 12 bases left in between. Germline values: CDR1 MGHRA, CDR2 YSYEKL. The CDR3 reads CASSQEEQGINQPQHF. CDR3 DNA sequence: TGCGCCAGCAGCCAAGAGGAACAAGGGATCAATCAGCCCCAGCATTTT.

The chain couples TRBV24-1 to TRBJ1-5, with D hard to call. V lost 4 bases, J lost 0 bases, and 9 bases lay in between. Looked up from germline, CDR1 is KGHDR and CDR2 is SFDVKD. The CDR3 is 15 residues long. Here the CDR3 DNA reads TGTGCCACCAGTGACCCGGGAAATAGCAATCAGCCCCAGCATTTT. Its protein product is CATSDPGNSNQPQHF.

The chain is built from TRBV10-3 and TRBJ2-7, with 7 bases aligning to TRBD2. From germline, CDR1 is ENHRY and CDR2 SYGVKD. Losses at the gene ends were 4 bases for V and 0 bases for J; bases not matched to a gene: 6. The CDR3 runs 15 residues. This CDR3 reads CAISVGREVSYEQYF. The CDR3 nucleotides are TGTGCCATCAGTGTCGGTCGGGAGGTCTCCTACGAGCAGTACTTC.

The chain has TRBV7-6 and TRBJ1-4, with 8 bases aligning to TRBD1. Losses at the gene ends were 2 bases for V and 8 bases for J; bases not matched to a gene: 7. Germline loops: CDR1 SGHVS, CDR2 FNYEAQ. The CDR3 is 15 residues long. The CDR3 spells CASSLLAQGGEKLFF. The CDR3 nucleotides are TGTGCCAGCAGCTTATTGGCACAGGGGGGCGAAAAACTGTTTTTT.

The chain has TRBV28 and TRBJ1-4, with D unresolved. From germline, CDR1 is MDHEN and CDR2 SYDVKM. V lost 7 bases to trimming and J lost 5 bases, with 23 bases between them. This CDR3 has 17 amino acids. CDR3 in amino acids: CASKPLNGLYRNEKLFF. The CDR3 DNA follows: TGTGCCAGCAAACCCCTAAATGGACTGTATAGGAATGAAAAACTGTTTTTT.

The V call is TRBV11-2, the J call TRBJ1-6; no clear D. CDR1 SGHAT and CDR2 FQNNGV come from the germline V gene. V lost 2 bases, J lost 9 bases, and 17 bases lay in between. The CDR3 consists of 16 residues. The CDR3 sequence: CASSLLFSAGGSPLHF. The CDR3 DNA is TGTGCCAGCAGCTTATTATTCTCCGCAGGCGGTTCACCCCTCCACTTT. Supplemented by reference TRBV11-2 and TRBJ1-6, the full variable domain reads EAGVAQSPRYKIIEKRQSVAFWCNPISGHATLYWYQQILGQGPKLLIQFQNNGVVDDSQLPKDRFSAERLKGVDSTLKIQPAKLEDSAVYLCASSLLFSAGGSPLHFGNGTRLTVT.

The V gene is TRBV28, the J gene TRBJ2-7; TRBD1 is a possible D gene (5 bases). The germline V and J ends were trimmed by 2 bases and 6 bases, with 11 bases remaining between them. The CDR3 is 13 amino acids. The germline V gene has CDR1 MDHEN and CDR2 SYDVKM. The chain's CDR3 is CASSLPGLGEQYF. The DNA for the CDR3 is TGTGCCAGCAGTTTACCAGGGCTGGGCGAGCAGTACTTC.

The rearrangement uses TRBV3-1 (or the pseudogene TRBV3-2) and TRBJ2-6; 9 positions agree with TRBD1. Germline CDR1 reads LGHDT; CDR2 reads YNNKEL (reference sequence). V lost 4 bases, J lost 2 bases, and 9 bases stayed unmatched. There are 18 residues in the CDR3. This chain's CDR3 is CASSPRGTGSTGANVLTF. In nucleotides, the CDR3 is TGTGCCAGCAGCCCCCGGGGGACAGGGAGTACTGGGGCCAACGTCCTGACTTTC.

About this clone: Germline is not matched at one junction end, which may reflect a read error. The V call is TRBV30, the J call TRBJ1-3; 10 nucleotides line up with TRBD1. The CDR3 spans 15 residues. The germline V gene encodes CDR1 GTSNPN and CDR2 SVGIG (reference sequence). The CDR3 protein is CAWSGGWTGGSPSHF. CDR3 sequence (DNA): TGTGCCTGGAGTGGGGGGTGGACAGGGGGTTCCCCCTCTCATTTT.

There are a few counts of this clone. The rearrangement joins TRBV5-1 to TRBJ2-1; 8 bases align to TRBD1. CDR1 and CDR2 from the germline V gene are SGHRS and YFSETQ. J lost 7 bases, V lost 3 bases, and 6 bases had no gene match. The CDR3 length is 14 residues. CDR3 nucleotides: TGCGCCAGCAGCTCGGGACAGGAGGGGAATGAGCAGTTCTTC. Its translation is CASSSGQEGNEQFF.

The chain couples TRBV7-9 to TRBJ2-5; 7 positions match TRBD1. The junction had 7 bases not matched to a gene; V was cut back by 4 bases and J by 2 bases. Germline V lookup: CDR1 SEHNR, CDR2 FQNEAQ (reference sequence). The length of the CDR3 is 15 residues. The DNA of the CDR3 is TGTGCCAGCAGCTGGACAGGCCTCGTTCAAGAGACCCAGTACTTC. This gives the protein CASSWTGLVQETQYF. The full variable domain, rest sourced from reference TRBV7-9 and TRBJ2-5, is DTGVSQNPRHKITKRGQNVTFRCDPISEHNRLYWYRQTLGQGPEFLTYFQNEAQLEKSRLLSDRFSAERPKGSFSTLEIQRTEQGDSAMYLCASSWTGLVQETQYFGPGTRLLVL.

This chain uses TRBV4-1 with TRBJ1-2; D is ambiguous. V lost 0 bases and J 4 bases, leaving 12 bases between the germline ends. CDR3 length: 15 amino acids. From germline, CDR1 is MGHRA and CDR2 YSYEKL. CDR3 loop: CASSQDLATPYGYTF. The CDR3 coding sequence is TGCGCCAGCAGCCAAGATTTAGCGACACCCTATGGCTACACCTTC.